This passage covers 26 T cell receptor beta chains from one sample sequenced in a study of tumor-infiltrating lymphocytes in primary liver carcinoma. A constant-region primer primed TCR beta cDNA synthesis from roughly 510 ng of total RNA. Investigators got TCR beta libraries out of three nested multiplex PCR rounds, done with slightly modified ARM-PCR. Primers for the first two PCR rounds were TRBV1-TRBV30 forward primers and a C-beta reverse primer (approximately 10 cycles per round). TCRdb used MiXCR to reprocess the multiplex PCR reads, holding one entry per CDR3 protein. Here the sample spans roughly 100,000 distinct CDR3 sequences, more than 65% being singletons. RNA and DNA were co-extracted from approximately 20-30 mg of unsorted bulk tissue. The sequenced material came from liver tumor tissue from sampling region 5. Subset described: tumor region T5, tumor centre. These receptors originate from a woman aged 55-75 years with primary liver carcinoma and hepatitis B virus infection.

With regard to this clonotype: The missing conserved phenylalanine or tryptophan at the end of this CDR3 makes a read error likely. The rearrangement links TRBV29-1 to TRBJ2-5; 8 nucleotides line up with TRBD2. With V trimmed by 3 bases and J by 5 bases, 8 bases remained unmatched. Germline CDR1 SQVTM, CDR2 ANQGSEA. This CDR3 is 14 amino acids long. The CDR3 sequence: CSVDLPAGAETQYS. The CDR3 nucleotides are TGCAGCGTTGACCTGCCAGCGGGAGCGGAGACCCAGTACTCC.

A remark on this clonotype: The conserved phenylalanine or tryptophan normally closing the CDR3 is absent here, so this likely arose from a read error. No DNA is shown, since the ends of the CDR3 on it are uncertain; the CDR3 is the one TCRdb lists. The gene calls are TRBV5-4 and TRBJ2-7; TRBD1, the table's D call, was not compared with the DNA. In germline, CDR1 is SGHNT, CDR2 YYREEE (reference sequence). 15 amino acids form the CDR3, both terminal residues included. CDR3: CASRPGTGFNYEQHL.

A word on this clonotype: It is likely a read error, because the conserved phenylalanine at the end of the CDR3 is missing. The V and J genes are TRBV5-4 and TRBJ2-1, with TRBD2 matching over 11 bases. This CDR3 comprises 15 residues. V lost 3 bases to trimming and J lost 6 bases; unmatched junction nucleotides: 5. The germline gives CDR1 SGHNT, CDR2 YYREEE (reference sequence). The chain's CDR3 is CASSYGTSGSNEQFL. As DNA, the CDR3 is TGTGCCAGCAGCTACGGAACTAGCGGGAGCAATGAGCAGTTCCTC.

This clonotype was counted a few times. The V gene is TRBV5-4, the J gene TRBJ2-3; tentatively, D is TRBD1 (6 bases). V was trimmed by 4 bases and J by 3 bases, leaving 12 bases between them. Germline V gene sequence: CDR1 SGHNT, CDR2 YYREEE (reference sequence). This CDR3 contains 14 residues. Here the CDR3 DNA reads TGTGCCAGCAGCACATCACAGGGAACAGATACGCAGTATTTT. This gives the protein CASSTSQGTDTQYF. The full variable domain, completed using reference TRBV5-4 and TRBJ2-3, is ETGVTQSPTHLIKTRGQQVTLRCSSQSGHNTVSWYQQALGQGPQFIFQYYREEENGRGNFPPRFSGLQFPNYSSELNVNALELDDSALYLCASSTSQGTDTQYFGPGTRLTVL.

This sequence joins TRBV11-3 and TRBJ2-4, with D possibly called TRBD1 or TRBD2 (7 bases each). Trimming pared 7 bases from V and 5 bases from J, leaving 21 bases between. The CDR3 consists of 16 residues. Germline V lookup: CDR1 SGHNT, CDR2 YENEEA. The CDR3 sequence: CASTYRGRGRENIQYF. The CDR3 nucleotides read TGTGCCAGCACCTACAGAGGGAGGGGGCGGGAAAACATTCAGTACTTC.

This clonotype was seen only once. Relative to the germline gene, one junction end is altered; a read error may explain this. The chain carries TRBV5-1 and TRBJ1-2, with D uncertain. Looked up from germline, CDR1 is SGHRS and CDR2 is YFSETQ. This CDR3 region has 14 residues. The CDR3: CASSFNGPPYDYTF. Here the CDR3 DNA reads TGCGCCAGCAGTTTCAACGGACCCCCCTATGACTACACCTTC.

In this sample, this clonotype is medium-sized. The DNA for the CDR3 is TGTGCCAGCAGCTTAGACCCAGGGGCCAACTATGGCTACACCTTC. Translating it yields CASSLDPGANYGYTF. The V call is TRBV11-2, the J call TRBJ1-2; D possibly corresponds to TRBD1 (6 bases). The germline gives CDR1 SGHAT, CDR2 FQNNGV. V was trimmed by 0 bases and J by 2 bases, leaving 10 bases between them. The CDR3 loop spans 15 amino acids.

This clonotype is a singleton in its sample. Possible read error: a much larger clone is one base away. This chain connects TRBV14 to TRBJ2-1, with TRBD1 identical over 9 bases. Germline V CDR1 and CDR2: SGHDN, FVKESK. V shed 3 bases and J 8 bases; nucleotides not matched to a gene: 8. This CDR3 spans 15 amino acids. This CDR3 is CASSHQGQGFDEQFF. Here the CDR3 DNA reads TGTGCCAGCAGCCATCAGGGACAGGGCTTCGATGAGCAGTTCTTC.

This clonotype was found many times. This chain links TRBV5-1 with TRBJ1-4; no firm D call. This CDR3 region has 15 residues. Germline CDR1 is SGHRS and CDR2 is YFSETQ. The V and J ends lost 0 bases and 2 bases respectively, with 8 bases between them. The CDR3 sequence: CASSLDWGTNEKLFF. CDR3 DNA sequence: TGCGCCAGCAGCTTGGACTGGGGTACTAATGAAAAACTGTTTTTT.

Concerning this clonotype: The junction and the germline gene differ at one end; a read error may be behind it. V and J are TRBV6-2 or TRBV6-3 and TRBJ2-2, with TRBD2 as a possible D gene (6 bases). The germline CDR1 and CDR2 sequences are MNHEY and SVGEGT. The CDR3 contains 14 residues. DNA of the CDR3: TGTGCCGGTGGCGGGGTACTGAACACCGGAGTGCTGCTTTTT. This encodes CAGGGVLNTGVLLF.

The chain combines TRBV29-1 with TRBJ2-1, with D hard to call. Trimming left V 0 bases short and J 3 bases short, with 18 bases between. The CDR3 is made up of 17 amino acids. CDR1 SQVTM and CDR2 ANQGSEA come from the germline V gene. Here the CDR3 DNA reads TGCAGCGTTGAAGAAACTGGGCACTTCTATAACTACAATGAGCAGTTCTTC. This gives the protein CSVEETGHFYNYNEQFF.

This clonotype appeared a single time. One junction end does not reproduce the germline sequence, and a read error may be involved. The chain couples TRBV11-3 to TRBJ2-3; D is unresolved. Germline V gene data show CDR1 as SGHNT and CDR2 as YENEEA. CDR3 size: 15 residues. CDR3 sequence reads: CASSLVRHSTDAQYF. The CDR3 coding sequence is TGTGCCAGCAGCTTAGTTCGACATAGTACAGATGCGCAGTATTTT.

As concerns this clonotype: A much larger clonotype is one base distant, so this may be a read error. The CDR3 DNA reads TGTGCCAGCAGCGACCACCTCAACTATGGCTACACCTTC. It is translated as CASSDHLNYGYTF. The rearrangement uses TRBV7-9 and TRBJ1-2; D remains unclear. V was cut by 5 bases and J by 2 bases, with 9 bases left in between. The CDR3 runs to 13 residues. Germline assignment: CDR1 SEHNR and CDR2 FQNEAQ (reference sequence). The variable domain in full, completed from reference TRBV7-9 and TRBJ1-2, reads DTGVSQNPRHKITKRGQNVTFRCDPISEHNRLYWYRQTLGQGPEFLTYFQNEAQLEKSRLLSDRFSAERPKGSFSTLEIQRTEQGDSAMYLCASSDHLNYGYTFGSGTRLTVV.

For this clonotype: Mismatch with germline at one junction end may stem from a read error. J is TRBJ2-4 and V is TRBV6-1, with TRBD2 identical over 9 bases. Germline loops: CDR1 MNHNS, CDR2 SASEGT. The CDR3 runs 19 residues. DNA for the CDR3: TGCGCCAGCAGTGAATGGGCAAACGGGAGGACTAGCGCCATAAACATACAGTACTTC. This translates into CASSEWANGRTSAINIQYF.

Worth noting for this clonotype: This is likely a read error, given that the CDR3 carries no conserved phenylalanine or tryptophan at its end. The gene calls are TRBV5-1 and TRBJ1-4; no firm D call. Trimming left V 4 bases short and J 6 bases short, with 10 bases between. The V gene's germline CDR1 is SGHRS and CDR2 YFSETQ. The CDR3 is made up of 13 amino acids. Written as DNA, the CDR3 is TGCGCCAGCAGCCTGGGTGGCGATGAAAAACTGTTTTTA. Translating gives CASSLGGDEKLFL.

As regards this clonotype: No conserved phenylalanine or tryptophan is present at the end of the CDR3, so a read error is the likely explanation. The rearrangement links TRBV11-3 to TRBJ2-3, with D unresolved. The CDR3 is 12 residues long. Germline values: CDR1 SGHNT, CDR2 YENEEA. The DNA for the CDR3 is TGTACCAGCAGACCGTTCGGCGATACGCAGTATCTT. Its translation is CTSRPFGDTQYL.

The chain joins TRBV30 to TRBJ1-1; D may be TRBD1 (5 bases). Trimming pared 4 bases from V and 1 base from J, leaving 16 bases between. Per the germline V gene, CDR1 is GTSNPN and CDR2 is SVGIG (reference sequence). The CDR3 covers 15 residues. CDR3 sequence: CAWINPGLRNTEAFF. The CDR3 DNA sequence: TGTGCCTGGATCAACCCAGGGCTCCGGAACACTGAAGCTTTCTTT.

This chain uses TRBV5-6 with TRBJ2-5; 8 bases are a match to TRBD2. The CDR3 has 15 residues. V lost 4 bases and J lost 2; bases outside the gene matches: 7. CDR1 and CDR2 from the germline V gene are SGHDT and YYEEEE. The CDR3 is CASSSGGGRQETQYF. The CDR3 bases are TGTGCCAGCAGCAGCGGGGGCGGGAGACAAGAGACCCAGTACTTC.

This clonotype was counted many times. The V and J genes are TRBV28 and TRBJ2-5; 12 bases align to TRBD2. The V segment lost 4 bases and the J segment 1 base; nucleotides outside the gene matches: 10. The CDR3 runs 18 residues. Germline CDR1 and CDR2: MDHEN and SYDVKM. The DNA for the CDR3 is TGTGCCAGCAGTTACGGCCCCCTGACTAGCGGGGGCCAAGAGACCCAGTACTTC. Translation gives CASSYGPLTSGGQETQYF.

The chain is built from TRBV7-2 and TRBJ2-3; D is unresolved. Germline V CDR1 and CDR2: SGHTA, FQGNSA. The CDR3 has 13 amino acids. CDR3 protein: CATGVRTADTQYF. The DNA for the CDR3 is TGTGCTACCGGCGTGAGAACGGCAGATACGCAGTATTTT. Full variable domain (remainder filled in from reference TRBV7-2 and TRBJ2-3): GAGVSQSPSNKVTEKGKDVELRCDPISGHTALYWYRQSLGQGLEFLIYFQGNSAPDKSGLPSDRFSAERTGGSVSTLTIQRTQQEDSAVYLCATGVRTADTQYFGPGTRLTVL.

The chain employs TRBV6-1 and TRBJ2-1; D not certain. The CDR3 spans 16 residues. Germline values: CDR1 MNHNS, CDR2 SASEGT. The V end was cut by 10 bases, the J end by 2 bases, with 21 bases between. The chain's CDR3 is CAISDPGGRAYNEQFF. CDR3 DNA sequence: TGTGCCATTTCAGACCCTGGCGGCAGAGCCTACAATGAGCAGTTCTTC.

Points on this clonotype: Germline and junction disagree at one end, which may indicate a read error. The chain links TRBV5-1 to TRBJ2-7; TRBD2 matches at 10 bases. Germline V gene lookup returns CDR1 SGHRS and CDR2 YFSETQ. CDR3 length: 14 residues. In DNA form, the CDR3 reads TGCGCCAGCAGCTTACTAGCGGGGAGCTACGAGCATTACTTC. Amino acids: CASSLLAGSYEHYF.

The gene calls are TRBV27 and TRBJ1-1; perhaps TRBD1 as D (5 bases). In germline, CDR1 is MNHEY, CDR2 SMNVEV (reference sequence). V was trimmed by 5 bases and J by 0 bases, leaving 16 bases between them. The CDR3 consists of 16 residues. The CDR3 DNA reads TGTGCCAGCAGTCCCCAACGACAGCAGGTGAACACTGAAGCTTTCTTT. It yields the protein CASSPQRQQVNTEAFF.

This clonotype showed up just once. One end of the junction varies from germline; a read error may be responsible. The J gene is TRBJ2-1, the V gene TRBV11-2, with TRBD2 matching over 7 bases. The CDR3 runs to 16 residues. Germline V gene sequence: CDR1 SGHAT, CDR2 FQNNGV. Written as DNA, the CDR3 is TGTGCCAGCGGCTGGGGGGGGGAGGGGACCTACAATGAGCAGTTCTTT. Its translation is CASGWGGEGTYNEQFF.

This clonotype was seen repeatedly, ten times or more. Just one base apart from a much larger clone, this may be a read error. This chain joins TRBV11-2 and TRBJ2-2; a weak D match, TRBD1 (6 bases). This CDR3 comprises 17 residues. Germline V lookup: CDR1 SGHAT, CDR2 FQNNGV. CDR3 in amino acids: CTSSLRVTGLNTGELFF. The CDR3 nucleotides read TGTACCAGCAGCTTACGGGTGACAGGCTTGAACACCGGGGAGCTGTTTTTT. The whole variable domain, filled in from reference TRBV11-2 and TRBJ2-2, reads EAGVAQSPRYKIIEKRQSVAFWCNPISGHATLYWYQQILGQGPKLLIQFQNNGVVDDSQLPKDRFSAERLKGVDSTLKIQPAKLEDSAVYLCTSSLRVTGLNTGELFFGEGSRLTVL.

As to this clonotype: Since a much larger clone is just one base distant, this may be a read error. The chain uses TRBV28 and TRBJ2-1; no firm D call. Germline CDR1 reads MDHEN; CDR2 reads SYDVKM. V was clipped by 7 bases and J by 6 bases, with 7 bases between them. The CDR3 contains 11 residues. The CDR3: CASKRVNEQFF. CDR3 nucleotide sequence: TGTGCCAGCAAAAGGGTCAATGAGCAGTTCTTC. The variable domain in full, with the rest retrieved from reference TRBV28 and TRBJ2-1, is DVKVTQSSRYLVKRTGEKVFLECVQDMDHENMFWYRQDPGLGLRLIYFSYDVKMKEKGDIPEGYSVSREKKERFSLILESASTNQTSMYLCASKRVNEQFFGPGTRLTVL.